These 8 T cell receptor beta chains originate from one sample sequenced in a study of radiation and T cells in renal cell carcinoma. Time point specified: baseline pretreatment blood. Treatment specified: 15 Gy SBRT to primary tumor, nephrectomy 4 weeks later. Clones were sequenced by immunoSEQ multiplex PCR, and TCRdb holds only the in-frame ones, with some missing. The repertoire consists of some 110,000 clones, with 80% to 85% occurring once and the leading ten covering under 4%. Sequences were derived from blood, sampled from a patient whose treatment included radiotherapy and nephrectomy. Source of these receptors: a woman aged 55-70 years with renal cell carcinoma.

The chain is built from TRBV28 and TRBJ2-6; D unresolved. Germline CDR1 MDHEN, CDR2 SYDVKM. Trimming removed 4 bases at V and 10 bases at J, with 5 bases between. The CDR3 has 11 residues. CDR3 sequence reads: CASSSGNVLTF. For the CDR3, the DNA is TGTGCCAGCAGTTCCGGAAACGTCCTGACTTTC.

The chain joins TRBV4-2 to TRBJ2-5; TRBD2 agrees at 13 bases. V was clipped by 5 bases and J by 1 base; unmatched bases: 7. The CDR3 contains 17 residues. CDR1 and CDR2 (germline): LGHNA, YNFKEQ. CDR3 in DNA: TGTGCCAGCAGCTCAAAGACTAGCGGGAGGTCCCAAGAGACCCAGTACTTC. This encodes CASSSKTSGRSQETQYF.

This chain uses TRBV5-6 with TRBJ1-6; 9 bases map to TRBD1. The CDR3 has 14 residues. The germline gives CDR1 SGHDT, CDR2 YYEEEE. Trimming cost V 2 bases and J 7 bases; bases outside gene matches: 1. The CDR3 reads CASSFGQGNSPLHF. As DNA, the CDR3 is TGTGCCAGCAGCTTCGGACAGGGGAATTCACCCCTCCACTTT.

V and J are TRBV27 and TRBJ2-7; 8 positions agree with TRBD1. The CDR3 length is 16 residues. CDR1 is MNHEY and CDR2 is SMNVEV in the germline V gene (reference sequence). Unmatched junction bases numbered 4, after V lost 0 bases and J lost 0 bases. CDR3 loop: CASSLSQGQVSYEQYF. The CDR3 region has the DNA TGTGCCAGCAGTTTATCGCAGGGACAGGTCTCCTACGAGCAGTACTTC.

The V and J genes are TRBV5-1 and TRBJ2-3, with D perhaps TRBD1 (6 bases). In germline, CDR1 is SGHRS, CDR2 YFSETQ. V lost 4 bases and J lost 1, with 10 bases in between. This CDR3 has 14 residues. The chain's CDR3 is CASSPGGGTDTQYF. CDR3 bases: TGCGCCAGCAGCCCTGGGGGCGGCACAGATACGCAGTATTTT.

The rearrangement joins TRBV15 to TRBJ2-5, with unresolved D. V was pared by 0 bases and J by 1 base, with 3 bases between. The CDR3 covers 13 residues. Germline values: CDR1 LNHNV, CDR2 YYDKDF (reference sequence). CDR3 nucleotides: TGTGCCACCAGCAGAGACCTCCAAGAGACCCAGTACTTC. Its protein is CATSRDLQETQYF. The full variable domain, with the rest looked up from reference TRBV15 and TRBJ2-5, is DAMVIQNPRYQVTQFGKPVTLSCSQTLNHNVMYWYQQKSSQAPKLLFHYYDKDFNNEADTPDNFQSRRPNTSFCFLDIRSPGLGDTAMYLCATSRDLQETQYFGPGTRLLVL.

J is TRBJ1-2 and V is TRBV2; 7 nucleotides align to TRBD1. The CDR3 sequence is 12 residues long. The J segment lost 4 bases and the V segment lost 5 bases, leaving 1 base of the junction unmatched. Germline CDR1 reads SNHLY; CDR2 reads FYNNEI. The CDR3 DNA follows: TGTGCCAGCAGTCGGGACAGCTATGGCTACACCTTC. It encodes CASSRDSYGYTF.

The gene calls are TRBV28 and TRBJ2-7; 9 nucleotides agree with TRBD2. This CDR3 spans 15 amino acids. Germline V gene sequence: CDR1 MDHEN, CDR2 SYDVKM. Trimming took 5 bases from V and 4 from J; bases not matched to a gene: 9. CDR3 residues: CASSPASGALYEQYF. The DNA of the CDR3 is TGTGCCAGCAGTCCGGCTAGCGGGGCGCTATACGAGCAGTACTTC.